The 15 T cell receptor beta chains reported below all come from one sample, sequenced in a study of CD4 and CD8 cells across lung adenocarcinoma regions. TCRdb ran MiXCR on the PCR reads and lists one entry per CDR3 protein. The repertoire holds 20,000 to 30,000 distinct CDR3 sequences, roughly 50% seen once, with around 50% in the top ten. Material: CD8+ T cells from the center of a lung tumor. The receptors originated from a male donor with lung adenocarcinoma. The CD4 and CD8 labels of this study may be unreliable.

This clonotype occurred a few times. The rearrangement uses TRBV25-1 and TRBJ2-7, with 9 bases matching TRBD2. This CDR3 has 13 residues. The germline V gene encodes CDR1 MGHDK and CDR2 SYGVNS. V lost 4 bases and J lost 8; bases outside the gene matches: 6. CDR3 nucleotide sequence: TGTGCCAGCAGTGTACTAGCGGGCCTAAAGCAGTACTTC. Encoded protein: CASSVLAGLKQYF.

The rearrangement links TRBV25-1 to TRBJ2-3; D not resolved. The J call is in doubt because the DNA end fits TRBJ2-7 better. The CDR3 extends over 16 amino acids. Germline CDR1 is MGHDK and CDR2 is SYGVNS. CDR3 DNA sequence: TGTGCCAGCAGGGGTCGCGGTCGCAACGCCGCAGATACGCAGTACTTC. It is translated as CASRGRGRNAADTQYF.

The chain employs TRBV27 and TRBJ1-4; tentatively, D is TRBD1 (5 bases). This CDR3 contains 16 residues. Germline V lookup: CDR1 MNHEY, CDR2 SMNVEV (reference sequence). Between the trimmed V and J ends, which lost 5 bases and 0 bases, there was a span of 13 bases. CDR3 bases: TGTGCCAGCAGTCCCGAAGCGGGGGCAACTAATGAAAAACTGTTTTTT. The encoded protein is CASSPEAGATNEKLFF.

This clonotype has ten or more counts. The V call is TRBV6-5, the J call TRBJ1-2, with D hard to call. The CDR3 has 13 residues. Deletions cut 3 bases from V and 7 bases from J, with 12 bases between. Per germline, CDR1 MNHEY and CDR2 SVGAGI. The CDR3 region is CASSYRLGSGYTF. The DNA of the CDR3 is TGTGCCAGCAGTTATCGGCTAGGCAGTGGCTACACCTTC.

Points on this clonotype: Germline and junction disagree at one end, which may indicate a read error. This chain links TRBV4-2 with TRBJ2-3; perhaps TRBD2 as D (6 bases). CDR1 and CDR2 (germline): LGHNA, YNFKEQ. The CDR3 covers 15 residues. In nucleotides, the CDR3 is TGTGTCAGCAGCCAAGACGGGACTAGCACAGATACGCAGTATTTT. Encoded protein: CVSSQDGTSTDTQYF.

This clonotype turned up a few times. The V call is TRBV27, the J call TRBJ1-2; D gene ambiguous. Looked up from germline, CDR1 is MNHEY and CDR2 is SMNVEV (reference sequence). Trimming shortened V by 3 bases and J by 5 bases, and 16 bases separated the two germline ends. CDR3 length equals 15 residues. CDR3 sequence (DNA): TGTGCCAGCAGTTTCCTGCCCCTTAACCTTTATGGCTACACCTTC. This encodes CASSFLPLNLYGYTF.

J is TRBJ1-2 and V is TRBV5-1, with TRBD1 matching over 8 bases. Looked up from germline, CDR1 is SGHRS and CDR2 is YFSETQ. The CDR3 spans 14 residues. With V trimmed by 7 bases and J by 8 bases, 13 bases remained unmatched. CDR3 region: CASASGTGGIGYTF. CDR3 in DNA: TGCGCCAGCGCCTCCGGGACAGGAGGTATCGGCTACACCTTC.

The J gene is TRBJ2-2, the V gene TRBV15, with a weak D call TRBD2 (7 bases). The CDR3 extends over 15 amino acids. V was shortened by 1 base and J by 6 bases, with 12 bases between the two germline ends. Looked up from germline, CDR1 is LNHNV and CDR2 is YYDKDF (reference sequence). The CDR3 sequence: CATSRGIGGAGELFF. The CDR3 coding sequence is TGTGCCACCAGCAGAGGGATAGGGGGGGCCGGGGAGCTGTTTTTT.

This sequence joins TRBV6-1 and TRBJ2-1; D unresolved. In germline, CDR1 is MNHNS, CDR2 SASEGT. Trimming cost V 4 bases and J 12 bases, with 19 bases left between them. CDR3 size: 14 residues. The chain's CDR3 is CASSVVVGSDAQFF. CDR3 nucleotides: TGTGCCAGCAGTGTGGTTGTGGGGTCAGATGCGCAGTTCTTC.

There are a few counts of this clonotype. The chain's CDR3 is CASSLIQGTSGYTF. The CDR3 DNA follows: TGTGCCAGCAGCCTGATACAGGGGACGAGTGGCTACACCTTC. The chain couples TRBV6-1 to TRBJ1-2, with 7 bases that match TRBD1. Per the germline V gene, CDR1 is MNHNS and CDR2 is SASEGT. The CDR3 loop spans 14 amino acids. V gave up 6 bases and J gave up 7 bases; unmatched junction bases: 11.

Concerning this clonotype: One junction end disagrees with the germline gene, perhaps due to a read error. The chain couples TRBV6-8 to TRBJ2-5, with D tentatively TRBD2 (6 bases). Germline CDR1 is MNHGY and CDR2 is SAAAGT. The CDR3 consists of 10 residues. CDR3 region: CASSYPGLFF. The CDR3 nucleotides read TGTGCCAGCAGTTATCCGGGACTGTTCTTC.

This clonotype was picked up one time. V usage is TRBV5-1 and J usage is TRBJ2-7; D is ambiguous. This CDR3 spans 13 amino acids. Germline CDR1 and CDR2: SGHRS and YFSETQ. V was trimmed by 3 bases and J by 1 base, leaving 8 bases between them. CDR3 in amino acids: CASSSSGSYEQYF. CDR3 nucleotide sequence: TGCGCCAGCAGCTCTTCAGGTTCCTACGAGCAGTACTTC.

This chain connects TRBV12-3 or TRBV12-4 to TRBJ2-5; a possible D gene is TRBD2 (6 bases). Trimming removed 3 bases from V and 4 bases from J, with 9 bases in between. This CDR3 region has 13 residues. The CDR3: CASSFSGTETQYF. The CDR3 DNA is TGTGCCAGCAGTTTTAGCGGTACAGAGACCCAGTACTTC.

The rearrangement uses TRBV6-1 and TRBJ2-1; 15 bases line up with TRBD2. V dropped 8 bases and J dropped 2; count of bases not matched to a gene: 10. Per germline, CDR1 MNHNS and CDR2 SASEGT. This CDR3 contains 18 residues. The CDR3 loop reads CASDLGLAGGRTYNEQFF. The CDR3 DNA follows: TGTGCCAGCGATTTAGGACTAGCGGGGGGGCGGACCTACAATGAGCAGTTCTTC.

This clonotype ranks as medium-sized. The chain combines TRBV10-1 with TRBJ2-2; D might be TRBD2 (6 bases). Deletions cut 6 bases from V and 6 bases from J, with 14 bases between. CDR1 WNHNN and CDR2 SYGVQD come from the germline V gene (reference sequence). The CDR3 is 14 residues long. CDR3 amino acids: CASSPGEYSGELFF. CDR3 nucleotides: TGCGCCAGCAGCCCGGGAGAGTATTCCGGGGAGCTGTTTTTT.